Described below is a single T cell receptor (beta chain) sequence and its context. The CDR3 spans 13 residues. The germline V gene has CDR1 ENHRY and CDR2 SYGVKD. J gave up 7 bases and V 10 bases, and 12 bases lay outside the gene matches. The data stem from a study of cytomegalovirus exposure and HLA in healthy donors. A multiplex PCR was run with 60 Vbeta primers and 13 Jbeta primers. Assay used: immunoSEQ multiplex PCR; TCRdb lists only in-frame clones, some missing. The sample has about 180,000 clones; approximately 80% are singletons. Sequencing used PBMCs. The chain recombines TRBV10-3 with TRBJ1-2; 7 bases map to TRBD1. The receptor was isolated from a girl aged 2-9 years in good health and CMV-seropositive. Written as DNA, the CDR3 is TGTGCCACCGCGACAGGGCGAGGACGTGGCTACACCTTC. Protein: CATATGRGRGYTF.